The clone carrying this T cell receptor (beta chain) was counted a few times. Its antigen is as yet unknown. An end of the junction differs from the germline gene, which may be a read error. The record originates from a study of breast tumors, draining lymph nodes, adjacent tissues. This CDR3 has 16 amino acids. The germline CDR1 and CDR2 sequences are SGHRS and YFSETQ. MiXCR was run by TCRdb on the multiplex PCR reads, yielding one entry per CDR3 protein. Of around 70,000 distinct CDR3 sequences listed, around two fifths were seen once; the top ten hold about 8.4%. Whole-study results and caveats: Tumor and nontumor repertoires were significantly more similar in luminal-like than in basal-like breast cancer.

The V gene is TRBV5-1, the J gene TRBJ2-5; 13 bases fit TRBD2. This TCR was recovered from a female donor with breast cancer. Some clones in this sample may be carry-over from other donors' samples. Specimen: breast tumor tissue. CDR3 nucleotides: TGCGCCGGCAGCTTGGCCACTAGCGGGGGGGGAGAGGCCCAGTACTTC. As protein: CAGSLATSGGGEAQYF. Looking up the rest from reference TRBV5-1 and TRBJ2-5 gives the full variable domain: KAGVTQTPRYLIKTRGQQVTLSCSPISGHRSVSWYQQTPGQGLQFLFEYFSETQRNKGNFPGRFSGRQFSNSRSEMNVSTLELGDSALYLCAGSLATSGGGEAQYFGPGTRLLVL.